This is a list of T cell receptor beta chains from one sample in a study of T cells after yellow fever vaccination. TCRdb used MiXCR to reprocess the 5' RACE reads, holding one entry per CDR3 protein. Of approximately 610,000 distinct CDR3 sequences in the sample, roughly a sixth were seen once. This material consisted of PBMCs, taken 5 days after the first yellow fever vaccination. The receptors here all came from a man aged 18-30 years who received the YFV17D yellow fever vaccine. Each CDR3 is given with its conserved first and last residue. Clone size is given for some rows only: seen once, a few or many times, or a class if the clone is expanded.

TRBV3-1	-	TRBJ2-3	CASSQRGETDTQYF
TRBV7-2	-	TRBJ1-1	CASSLVGYTEAFF
TRBV3-1	-	TRBJ1-1	CASSQDGRGLNTEAFF
TRBV5-1	few	TRBJ1-2	CASSLGQPNYGYTF
TRBV7-8	-	TRBJ2-2	CASSLEAVDTGELFF
TRBV7-7	few	TRBJ2-3	CASSPTGFTDTQYF
TRBV27	-	TRBJ1-5	CASSDRGGYGDQPQHF
TRBV11-2	-	TRBJ2-3	CASRPASGGPEDTQYF
TRBV12-3/TRBV12-4	many	TRBJ1-6	CASSRQGSSYNSPLHF
TRBV7-6	few	TRBJ1-4	CASSLGRLAGEKLFF
TRBV20-1	-	TRBJ1-2	CSARGGHVYGYTF
TRBV24-1	-	TRBJ2-1	CATSDPTSLGSHNNEQFF
TRBV7-2	few	TRBJ2-1	CASSSPGLASYNEQFF
TRBV5-1	-	TRBJ2-1	CASSSPGGYYNEQFF
TRBV9	-	TRBJ2-5	CASSVETGPQYF
TRBV4-1	few	TRBJ2-5	CASSHQTVQETQYF
TRBV7-2	-	TRBJ2-3	CASNSGGAIDTQYF
TRBV30	-	TRBJ1-5	CAWSEGNQPQHF
TRBV7-2	few	TRBJ2-2	CASSREGGANTGELFF
TRBV29-1	-	TRBJ2-3	CSVEIVQSPGDLTDTQYF
TRBV15	-	TRBJ1-1	CATSDNAPQNTEAFF
TRBV18	-	TRBJ1-1	CASQGLLGAEAFF
TRBV6-5	-	TRBJ2-5	CASSYSLAGGWETQYF
TRBV4-1	few	TRBJ1-2	CASSQVGQGYGYTF
TRBV7-3	-	TRBJ2-6	CASSLVGQGTAGANVLTF
TRBV5-1	many	TRBJ2-3	CASSDVTSADTQYF
TRBV6-1	-	TRBJ2-5	CASSPELFTQETQYF
TRBV12-3/TRBV12-4	-	TRBJ2-3	CASSPQTGGTQYF
TRBV6-2/TRBV6-3	-	TRBJ2-7	CASSYPTSGTYEQYF
TRBV19	-	TRBJ2-2	CASSIDLRGQGGSGELFF
TRBV7-2	few	TRBJ2-7	CASSPTSGGRYEQYF
TRBV12-3/TRBV12-4	few	TRBJ2-1	CASSAQGLLSYNEQFF
TRBV5-1	-	TRBJ1-2	CARESGHHNYGYTF
TRBV5-1	few	TRBJ1-1	CASRLPGGGSGTEAFF
TRBV12-3/TRBV12-4	-	TRBJ2-2	CAISRGRTGELFF
TRBV28	few	TRBJ2-3	CASHSGGAPDTQYF
TRBV20-1	-	TRBJ1-2	CSAIQRVTDYGYTF
TRBV30	few	TRBJ2-1	CAWSVWHYNEQFF
TRBV5-1	few	TRBJ2-1	CASSLGTGARYNEQFF
TRBV5-6	-	TRBJ1-2	CASSLRGTAWGGYFYTF
TRBV6-2/TRBV6-3	-	TRBJ2-7	CASSSQVSYEQYF
TRBV2	-	TRBJ1-5	CASTSLGGGLRPQHF
TRBV4-3	-	TRBJ1-6	CASSQGTGWSPLHF
TRBV7-9	many	TRBJ1-5	CASSLVGGQPQHF
TRBV28	-	TRBJ2-5	CASSLRGSYQETQYF